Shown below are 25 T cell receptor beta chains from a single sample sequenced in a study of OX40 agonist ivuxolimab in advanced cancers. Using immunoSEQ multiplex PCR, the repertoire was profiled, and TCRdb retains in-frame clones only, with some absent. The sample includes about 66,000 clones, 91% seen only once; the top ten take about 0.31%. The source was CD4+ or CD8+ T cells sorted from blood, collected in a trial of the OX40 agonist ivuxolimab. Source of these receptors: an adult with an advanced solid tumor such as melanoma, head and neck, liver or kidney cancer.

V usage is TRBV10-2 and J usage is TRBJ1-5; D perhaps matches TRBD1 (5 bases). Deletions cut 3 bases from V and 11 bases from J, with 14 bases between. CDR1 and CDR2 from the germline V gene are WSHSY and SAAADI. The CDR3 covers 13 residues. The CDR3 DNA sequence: TGCGCCAGCAGTGACTCAGGGCCGGTTTCCCAGCATTTT. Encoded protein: CASSDSGPVSQHF.

The CDR3 spells CASSRQGGTGNTIYF. The CDR3 DNA follows: TGTGCCAGCAGTCGTCAGGGAGGAACTGGAAACACCATATATTTT. V is TRBV6-5 and J is TRBJ1-3, with a possible D match to TRBD1 (5 bases). The germline V gene has CDR1 MNHEY and CDR2 SVGAGI. The ends were cut back, 5 bases at V and 2 bases at J, with 13 bases in the middle. This CDR3 comprises 15 residues.

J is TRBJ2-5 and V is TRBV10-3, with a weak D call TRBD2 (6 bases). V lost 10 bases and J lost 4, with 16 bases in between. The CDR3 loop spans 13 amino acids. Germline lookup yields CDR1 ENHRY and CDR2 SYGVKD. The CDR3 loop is CATFSGAGETQYF. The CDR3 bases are TGTGCCACCTTTAGCGGAGCGGGAGAGACCCAGTACTTC.

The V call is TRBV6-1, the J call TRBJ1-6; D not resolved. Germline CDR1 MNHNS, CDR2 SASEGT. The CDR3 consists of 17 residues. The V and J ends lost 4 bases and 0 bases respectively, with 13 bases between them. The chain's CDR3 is CASSARPGSSYNSPLHF. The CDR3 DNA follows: TGTGCCAGCAGTGCGCGTCCCGGTAGCTCCTATAATTCACCCCTCCACTTT.

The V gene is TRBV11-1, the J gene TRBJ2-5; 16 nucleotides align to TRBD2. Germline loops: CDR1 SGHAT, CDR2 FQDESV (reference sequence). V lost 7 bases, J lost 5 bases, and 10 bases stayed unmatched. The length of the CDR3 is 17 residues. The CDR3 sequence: CASNEQGLAGGLETQYF. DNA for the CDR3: TGTGCCAGCAACGAACAGGGACTAGCGGGAGGGCTTGAGACCCAGTACTTC.

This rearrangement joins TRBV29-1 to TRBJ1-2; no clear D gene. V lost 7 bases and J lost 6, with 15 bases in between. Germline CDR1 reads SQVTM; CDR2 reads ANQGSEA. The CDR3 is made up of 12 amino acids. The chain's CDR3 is CSAGLGFHGYTF. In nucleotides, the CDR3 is TGCAGCGCCGGCTTGGGATTCCATGGCTACACCTTC.

The CDR3, as DNA: TGTGCCAGCAGTCCTACTACTTCCGTGGGGTCCGGGGAGCTGTTTTTT. Its protein is CASSPTTSVGSGELFF. The V gene is TRBV7-9, the J gene TRBJ2-2; D remains ambiguous. CDR1 is SEHNR, CDR2 FQNEAQ, per germline (reference sequence). This CDR3 is 16 amino acids long. The V and J ends lost 6 bases and 6 bases respectively, with 20 bases between them.

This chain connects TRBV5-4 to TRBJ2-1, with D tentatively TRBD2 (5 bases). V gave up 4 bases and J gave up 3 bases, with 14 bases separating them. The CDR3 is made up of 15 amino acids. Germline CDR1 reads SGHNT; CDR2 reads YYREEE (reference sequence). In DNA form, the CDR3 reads TGTGCCAGCAGCCCTACTAGACCACTCTACAATGAGCAGTTCTTC. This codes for CASSPTRPLYNEQFF. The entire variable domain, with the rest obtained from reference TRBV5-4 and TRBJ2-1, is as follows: ETGVTQSPTHLIKTRGQQVTLRCSSQSGHNTVSWYQQALGQGPQFIFQYYREEENGRGNFPPRFSGLQFPNYSSELNVNALELDDSALYLCASSPTRPLYNEQFFGPGTRLTVL.

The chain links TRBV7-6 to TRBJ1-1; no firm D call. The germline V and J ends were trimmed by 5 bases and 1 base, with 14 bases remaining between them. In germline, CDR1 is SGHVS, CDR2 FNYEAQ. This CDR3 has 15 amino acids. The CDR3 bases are TGTGCCAGCAGCCGCTGGGTGTGGGCGAACACTGAAGCTTTCTTT. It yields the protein CASSRWVWANTEAFF.

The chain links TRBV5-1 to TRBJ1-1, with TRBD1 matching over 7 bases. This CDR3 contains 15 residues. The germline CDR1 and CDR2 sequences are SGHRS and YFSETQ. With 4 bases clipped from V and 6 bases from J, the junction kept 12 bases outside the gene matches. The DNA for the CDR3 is TGCGCCAGCAGCGGGTCTCAGGGGGGAGAGTCTGAAGCTTTCTTT. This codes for CASSGSQGGESEAFF.

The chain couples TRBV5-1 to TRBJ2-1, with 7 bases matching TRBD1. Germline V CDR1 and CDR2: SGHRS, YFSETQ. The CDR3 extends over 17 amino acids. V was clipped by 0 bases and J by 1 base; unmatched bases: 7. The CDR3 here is CASSLGGTGESYNEQFF. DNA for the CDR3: TGCGCCAGCAGCTTGGGGGGCACAGGGGAGTCCTACAATGAGCAGTTCTTC.

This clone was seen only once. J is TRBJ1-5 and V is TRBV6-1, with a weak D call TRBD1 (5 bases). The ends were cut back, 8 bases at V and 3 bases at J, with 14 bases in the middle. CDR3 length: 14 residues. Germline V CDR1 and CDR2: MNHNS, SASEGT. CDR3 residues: CASRTQGLNQPQHF. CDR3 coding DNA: TGTGCCAGCCGCACGCAGGGACTCAATCAGCCCCAGCATTTT.

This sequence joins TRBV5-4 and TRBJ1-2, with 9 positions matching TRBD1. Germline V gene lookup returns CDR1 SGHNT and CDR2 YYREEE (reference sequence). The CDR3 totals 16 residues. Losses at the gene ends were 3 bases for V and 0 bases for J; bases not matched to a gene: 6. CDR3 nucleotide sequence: TGTGCCAGCAGCTCCGGACAGGGGCTAGCTAACTATGGCTACACCTTC. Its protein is CASSSGQGLANYGYTF.

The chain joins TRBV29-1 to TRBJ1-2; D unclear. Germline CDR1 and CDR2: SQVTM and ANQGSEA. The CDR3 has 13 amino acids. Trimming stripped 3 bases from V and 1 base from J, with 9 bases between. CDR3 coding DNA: TGCAGCGTTGATAGTGTCGGTAACTATGGCTACACCTTC. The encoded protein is CSVDSVGNYGYTF.

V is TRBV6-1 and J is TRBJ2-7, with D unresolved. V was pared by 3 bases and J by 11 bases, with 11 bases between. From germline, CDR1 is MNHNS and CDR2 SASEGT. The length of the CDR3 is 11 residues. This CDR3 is CASSDWTVEYF. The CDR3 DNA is TGTGCCAGCAGTGATTGGACGGTGGAGTACTTC.

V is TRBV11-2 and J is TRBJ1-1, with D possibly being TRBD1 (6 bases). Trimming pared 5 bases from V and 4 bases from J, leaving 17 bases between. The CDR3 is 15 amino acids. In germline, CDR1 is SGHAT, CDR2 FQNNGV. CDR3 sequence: CASSRGVLSFTEAFF. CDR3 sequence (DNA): TGTGCCAGCAGCAGGGGGGTACTTAGTTTCACTGAAGCTTTCTTT.

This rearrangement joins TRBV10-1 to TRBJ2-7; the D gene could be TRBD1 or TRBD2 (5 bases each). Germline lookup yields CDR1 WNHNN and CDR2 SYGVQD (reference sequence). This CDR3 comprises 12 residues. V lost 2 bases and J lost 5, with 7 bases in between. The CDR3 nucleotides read TGCGCCAGCAGTGAGCGGGGCCACGAGCAGTACTTC. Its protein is CASSERGHEQYF.

The CDR3 loop is CASTGTVDSPLHF. The CDR3 DNA reads TGTGCCAGCACGGGGACGGTCGATTCACCCCTCCACTTT. The chain employs TRBV6-1 and TRBJ1-6; maybe TRBD1 (5 bases). Germline CDR1 MNHNS, CDR2 SASEGT. The V and J ends lost 7 bases and 8 bases respectively, with 12 bases between them. The CDR3 is 13 amino acids.

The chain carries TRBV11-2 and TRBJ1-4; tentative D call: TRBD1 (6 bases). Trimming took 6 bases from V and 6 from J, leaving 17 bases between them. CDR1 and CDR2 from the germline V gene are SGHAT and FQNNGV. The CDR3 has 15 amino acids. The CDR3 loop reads CASRGVGRGYEKLFF. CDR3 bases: TGTGCCAGCAGGGGAGTGGGGAGGGGGTATGAAAAACTGTTTTTT.

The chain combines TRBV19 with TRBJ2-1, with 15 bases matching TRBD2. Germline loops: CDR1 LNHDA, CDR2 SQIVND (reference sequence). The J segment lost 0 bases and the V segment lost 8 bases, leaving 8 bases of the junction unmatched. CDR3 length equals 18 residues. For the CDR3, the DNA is TGTGCCAGTGGACTAGCGGGAGGGCCTGCTAGCTCCTACAATGAGCAGTTCTTC. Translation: CASGLAGGPASSYNEQFF. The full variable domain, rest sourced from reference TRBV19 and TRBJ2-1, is DGGITQSPKYLFRKEGQNVTLSCEQNLNHDAMYWYRQDPGQGLRLIYYSQIVNDFQKGDIAEGYSVSREKKESFPLTVTSAQKNPTAFYLCASGLAGGPASSYNEQFFGPGTRLTVL.

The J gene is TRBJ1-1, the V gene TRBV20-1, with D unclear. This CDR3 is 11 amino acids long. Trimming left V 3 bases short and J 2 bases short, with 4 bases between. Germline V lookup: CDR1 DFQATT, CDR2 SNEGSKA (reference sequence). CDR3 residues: CSASENTEAFF. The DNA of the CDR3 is TGCAGTGCTAGTGAAAACACTGAAGCTTTCTTT.

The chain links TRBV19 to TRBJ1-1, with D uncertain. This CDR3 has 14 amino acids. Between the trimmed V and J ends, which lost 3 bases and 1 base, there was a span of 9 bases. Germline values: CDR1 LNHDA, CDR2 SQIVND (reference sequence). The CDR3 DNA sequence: TGTGCCAGTAGTATGGGCACTCGGAACACTGAAGCTTTCTTT. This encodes CASSMGTRNTEAFF.

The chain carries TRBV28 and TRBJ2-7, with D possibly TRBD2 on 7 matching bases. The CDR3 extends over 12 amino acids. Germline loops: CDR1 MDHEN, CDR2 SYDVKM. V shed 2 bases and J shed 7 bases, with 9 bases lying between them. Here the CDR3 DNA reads TGTGCCAGCAGTTTAGCGGGGGCAGAGCAGTACTTC. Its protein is CASSLAGAEQYF. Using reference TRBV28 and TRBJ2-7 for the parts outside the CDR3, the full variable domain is DVKVTQSSRYLVKRTGEKVFLECVQDMDHENMFWYRQDPGLGLRLIYFSYDVKMKEKGDIPEGYSVSREKKERFSLILESASTNQTSMYLCASSLAGAEQYFGPGTRLTVT.

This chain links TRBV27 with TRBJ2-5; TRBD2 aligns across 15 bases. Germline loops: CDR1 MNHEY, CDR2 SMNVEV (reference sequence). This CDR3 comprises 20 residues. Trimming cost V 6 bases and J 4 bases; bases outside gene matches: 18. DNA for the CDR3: TGTGCCAGCAGGATGCGGGGGGCACCGGGACTAGCGGGAGGACCAGAGACCCAGTACTTC. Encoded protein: CASRMRGAPGLAGGPETQYF.

This CDR3 is CASSSPGTGYSTNEKLFF. Written as DNA, the CDR3 is TGTGCCAGCAGTTCGCCCGGGACCGGATACTCAACTAATGAAAAACTGTTTTTT. V is TRBV27 and J is TRBJ1-4; TRBD1 might be the D (5 bases). The CDR3 has 18 amino acids. Between the trimmed V and J ends, which lost 4 bases and 0 bases, there was a span of 18 bases. Germline assignment: CDR1 MNHEY and CDR2 SMNVEV (reference sequence).